This T cell receptor beta chain is from a study of blood T cell repertoires in COVID-19. Study information: Donors in the United States, Italy and Spain gave samples during acute or convalescent COVID-19.

In the authors' workflow: Nucleated cell counts were estimated from reference gene primer amplification. Profiling relied on immunoSEQ multiplex PCR, and the TCRdb table lists in-frame clones only, not all of them. V, J and clone size are those of that table, while D and trimming were read from the DNA. The sample includes more than 55,000 clones, around 77% of them seen just once. The CDR3 sequence is 15 residues long. Losses at the gene ends were 5 bases for V and 2 bases for J; bases not matched to a gene: 6. CDR1 and CDR2 (germline): SGHVS, FQNEAQ. The sample taken for sequencing was peripheral blood. The chain uses TRBV7-8 and TRBJ2-3; 8 positions agree with TRBD2. The sequence derives from a man older than 75 with active or convalescent COVID-19. This chain's CDR3 is CASSPPGGNTDTQYF. The CDR3 bases are TGTGCCAGCAGCCCACCGGGAGGGAACACAGATACGCAGTATTTT. Together with reference TRBV7-8 and TRBJ2-3, the CDR3 gives the full variable domain: GAGVSQSPRYKVAKRGQDVALRCDPISGHVSLFWYQQALGQGPEFLTYFQNEAQLDKSGLPSDRFFAERPEGSVSTLKIQRTQQEDSAVYLCASSPPGGNTDTQYFGPGTRLTVL.